Shown below are 12 T cell receptor beta chains from a single sample sequenced in a study of T cell responses to AZD1222 COVID-19 vaccine. Profiling relied on immunoSEQ multiplex PCR, and the TCRdb table lists in-frame clones only, not all of them. Among some 130,000 clones listed, roughly 90% were seen once. The sample here was peripheral blood, taken 28 days after the second AZD1222 dose. These receptors were collected from an adult who received the AZD1222 COVID-19 vaccine.

This clone was seen more than once but under ten times. This chain links TRBV7-9 with TRBJ1-5, with no clear D. V shed 5 bases and J shed 4 bases, with 9 bases lying between them. Per the germline V gene, CDR1 is SEHNR and CDR2 is FQNEAQ (reference sequence). The length of the CDR3 is 13 residues. Written as DNA, the CDR3 is TGTGCCAGCAGCATCGGGCCTAATCAGCCCCAGCATTTT. Amino acids: CASSIGPNQPQHF.

The chain couples TRBV5-4 to TRBJ2-3, with D uncertain. The germline V gene has CDR1 SGHNT and CDR2 YYREEE (reference sequence). The CDR3 consists of 15 residues. Between the trimmed V and J ends, which lost 4 bases and 2 bases, there was a span of 14 bases. The DNA for the CDR3 is TGTGCCAGCAGCCGGAGTGACCCTCTCACAGATACGCAGTATTTT. Residues: CASSRSDPLTDTQYF.

V usage is TRBV3-1 (or the pseudogene TRBV3-2) and J usage is TRBJ2-1, with TRBD2 as a possible D gene (5 bases). The CDR3 has 16 residues. The V gene lost 2 bases and the J gene lost 2 bases, with 13 bases spanning the gap. Germline V gene data show CDR1 as LGHDT and CDR2 as YNNKEL (reference sequence). CDR3 in DNA: TGTGCCAGCAGCCAACCTGGGCGGGCGGCCTACAATGAGCAGTTCTTC. Amino acid sequence: CASSQPGRAAYNEQFF.

V gene TRBV4-3 combines with J gene TRBJ1-2; D may be TRBD1 (6 bases). V was clipped by 0 bases and J by 4 bases, with 15 bases between them. Germline lookup yields CDR1 LGHNA and CDR2 YSLEER. This CDR3 has 16 residues. DNA for the CDR3: TGCGCCAGCAGCCAAGATGTGGGGTCAGGGGCCTATGGCTACACCTTC. Amino acid sequence: CASSQDVGSGAYGYTF.

The J gene is TRBJ2-6, the V gene TRBV27; TRBD1 matches 12 bases. Germline V CDR1 and CDR2: MNHEY, SMNVEV (reference sequence). This CDR3 region has 17 residues. The ends lost 4 bases at V and 1 base at J; junction bases unmatched: 2. The CDR3 spells CASSSGQGASGANVLTF. CDR3 in DNA: TGTGCCAGCAGTTCGGGACAGGGGGCGTCTGGGGCCAACGTCCTGACTTTC.

The CDR3 region is CATSDWGTSGRAYETQYF. Written as DNA, the CDR3 is TGTGCCACCAGTGATTGGGGGACTAGCGGGAGGGCTTATGAGACCCAGTACTTC. This chain connects TRBV24-1 to TRBJ2-5, with TRBD2 identical over 16 bases. J was trimmed by 5 bases and V by 2 bases; bases with no gene match: 7. The germline CDR1 and CDR2 sequences are KGHDR and SFDVKD. The CDR3 consists of 18 residues.

The chain recombines TRBV5-4 with TRBJ2-3, with TRBD2 matching 9 bases. The CDR3 covers 15 residues. Germline V gene sequence: CDR1 SGHNT, CDR2 YYREEE (reference sequence). With 4 bases clipped from V and 4 bases from J, the junction kept 7 bases outside the gene matches. Here the CDR3 reads CASSLLSGSPDTQYF. The CDR3 bases are TGTGCCAGCAGCCTACTTAGCGGGAGTCCAGATACGCAGTATTTT.

This chain links TRBV6-2 or TRBV6-3 with TRBJ1-1; 9 bases fit TRBD1. The CDR3 has 15 residues. V was pared by 6 bases and J by 0 bases, with 5 bases of the junction left unmatched. Looked up from germline, CDR1 is MNHEY and CDR2 is SVGEGT. The CDR3 spells CASSHRDRVNTEAFF. The DNA of the CDR3 is TGTGCCAGCAGCCACCGGGACAGGGTGAACACTGAAGCTTTCTTT.

V gene TRBV29-1 combines with J gene TRBJ2-7, with 12 bases fitting TRBD2. V shed 5 bases and J 6 bases; nucleotides not matched to a gene: 8. Germline CDR1 is SQVTM and CDR2 is ANQGSEA. CDR3 length equals 14 residues. CDR3 in DNA: TGCAGCGTTTCTCAGACTAGCGGGAGAGGCGAGCAGTACTTC. Translated: CSVSQTSGRGEQYF.

The chain employs TRBV2 and TRBJ1-1; D is perhaps TRBD1 (5 bases). V was pared by 6 bases and J by 0 bases, with 17 bases between. The CDR3 loop spans 16 amino acids. The germline gives CDR1 SNHLY, CDR2 FYNNEI. The CDR3 protein is CASRGPAPGMNTEAFF. The CDR3 DNA reads as TGTGCCAGCAGGGGACCCGCACCTGGGATGAACACTGAAGCTTTCTTT.

V is TRBV30 and J is TRBJ2-1, with D tentatively TRBD2 (6 bases). Trimming stripped 3 bases from V and 10 bases from J, with 16 bases between. Germline values: CDR1 GTSNPN, CDR2 SVGIG (reference sequence). This CDR3 contains 13 residues. In DNA, the CDR3 is TGTGCCTGGAGCCGAGCGGGTCCCGGAGAGCAGTTCTTC. Its protein is CAWSRAGPGEQFF.

A remark on this clone: Other DNA sequences in this specimen translate into the identical CDR3. The V gene is TRBV7-2, the J gene TRBJ2-5; D remains ambiguous. CDR3 size: 11 residues. Germline assignment: CDR1 SGHTA and CDR2 FQGNSA. V was shortened by 4 bases and J by 5 bases, with 5 bases between the two germline ends. This chain's CDR3 is CASSSQETQYF. CDR3 bases: TGTGCCAGCAGCTCGCAGGAGACCCAGTACTTC.